The clone carrying this TCR beta chain was detected once. Its antigen remains unidentified. Antigen-specific CD4+ T cells were expanded with viral peptide pools in the ViraFEST assay before sequencing. It was after approximately 10 days of culture that CD4+ T cells were isolated. Negative nucleocapsid antibody tests before and after vaccination confirmed no previous SARS-CoV-2 infection. With 8.5 to 10 ug/ml peptides and around 10 IU/ml IL-2, fewer than 2.5 million PBMC per well were cultured. Half-medium exchanges with IL-2 medium took place on days 3 and 7. V shed 4 bases and J shed 0 bases, with 11 bases lying between them. Looked up from germline, CDR1 is WNHNN and CDR2 is SYGVQD (reference sequence). The CDR3 runs 15 residues. The record originates from a study of vaccination effects on CD4 cells after COVID-19. Across the study: Two-dose vaccination with either BNT162b2 or mRNA-1273 was given to the participants.

Using immunoSEQ multiplex PCR, the repertoire was profiled, and TCRdb retains in-frame clones only, with some absent. The sample has more than 50,000 clones; 75% to 85% are singletons. Material: CD4+ T cells from PBMCs cultured with HCoV-229E spike peptides, obtained before COVID-19 vaccination. The clonotype was recovered from a human donor who received a COVID-19 vaccine. V usage is TRBV10-1 and J usage is TRBJ2-3; D is possibly TRBD2 (6 bases). CDR3 in DNA: TGCGCCAGCAGTGTGGAAGGGACTAGCACAGATACGCAGTATTTT. Amino acids: CASSVEGTSTDTQYF.